Reported below is one T cell receptor (beta chain). The antigen is undetermined. A multiplex PCR was run with 60 Vbeta primers and 13 Jbeta primers. Generated by immunoSEQ multiplex PCR, the TCRdb table keeps only in-frame clones and is missing some. The sample has some 160,000 clones; approximately 80% are singletons. This specimen comes from a study of cytomegalovirus exposure and HLA in healthy donors. Study at large: There were 350 to 400 genotyped donors. Of these, roughly 80% fell in the genetic ancestry cluster associated with self-reported Caucasian donors. Notes on the study in general: According to an earlier analysis, most TCR beta V segments yielded productive rearrangements about 87% or about 30% of the time. Accurate prediction of most subjects' HLA-A and HLA-B alleles from TCR beta sequences was reported.

V shed 3 bases and J shed 12 bases, with 12 bases lying between them. The CDR3 extends over 12 amino acids. Germline V CDR1 and CDR2: SGHTA, FQGTGA. The TCR originated in a woman aged 40 to 55 in good health and CMV-seropositive. The chain joins TRBV7-3 to TRBJ2-1; D is perhaps TRBD2 (5 bases). Sequencing used PBMCs. The DNA for the CDR3 is TGTGCCAGCAGCTTGGGCGGGTCCGGGCAGTTCTTC. It yields the protein CASSLGGSGQFF.